This is a list of T cell receptor beta chains from one sample in a study of CD8+ T cells in alopecia areata. Sequencing was performed with immunoSEQ multiplex PCR; in TCRdb, only in-frame clones are kept and a portion is missing. The sample has roughly 250,000 clones; less than 80% are singletons. The source was CD4+ T cells sorted from blood, collected at week 0. These TCRs come from a human donor with alopecia areata. Each CDR3 is given with its conserved first and last residue.

v_call	j_call	cdr3_aa
TRBV9	TRBJ2-3	CASRYGQGNTDTQYF
TRBV29-1	TRBJ1-5	CSVALDRVKGPQHF
TRBV11-2	TRBJ2-5	CASSPTGLQETQYF
TRBV6-1	TRBJ1-2	CASRDPRGYTF
TRBV15	TRBJ2-7	CATSRDRRGIDEQYF
TRBV5-1	TRBJ2-7	CASSLTSINYEQYF
TRBV20-1	TRBJ2-1	CSASGGEQFF
TRBV19	TRBJ2-2	CASRLDRGWTGELFF
TRBV27	TRBJ1-1	CASRHPGQHTEAFF
TRBV5-1	TRBJ2-5	CASSWNTEETQYF
TRBV4-3	TRBJ1-2	CASSQVRGANYGYTF
TRBV5-4	TRBJ2-5	CASSLDRAKTQYF
TRBV11-2	TRBJ1-6	CASSLAGGDSPLHF
TRBV5-1	TRBJ1-2	CASSSDRGSYGYTF
TRBV4-2	TRBJ2-5	CASSQGHRGVQETQYF
TRBV5-1	TRBJ2-7	CASSPGLAGEQYF
TRBV7-2	TRBJ2-1	CASSPPGTTIADEQFF
TRBV9	TRBJ1-2	CASTQGALSYGYTF
TRBV20-1	TRBJ2-1	CSAGGANEQFF
TRBV2	TRBJ2-3	CASSALTDTQYF
TRBV15	TRBJ1-5	CATSTPAGQTNQPQHF
TRBV7-2	TRBJ2-3	CASSTSKPRGDTQYF
TRBV4-1	TRBJ1-2	CASSQDGWGGYTF
TRBV29-1	TRBJ1-1	CSAGQALNTEAFF
TRBV30	TRBJ1-1	CAWNRGGLMNTEAFF